The source of this T cell receptor (beta chain) is a study of T cells after yellow fever vaccination. Overall study: Any fraction with a low cell number was prepared using SMART-Seq v4 Ultra Low Input.

The V gene end was trimmed by 6 bases and the J gene end by 5 bases; junction bases not matched to a gene: 8. Germline assignment: CDR1 SGHNT and CDR2 YYREEE (reference sequence). The CDR3 sequence is 14 residues long. 5'RACE template switching produced TCR cDNA carrying a universal primer site and UMIs. TCRdb re-analysed the 5' RACE reads in MiXCR, keeping a single row per CDR3 protein. Of some 150,000 distinct CDR3 sequences detected, about a tenth appear once; the ten largest clones hold 35% to 40%. Whole-study findings and limits: Shared CD4/CD8 clonotypes were a small share, likely from convergent recombination. At less than 97% for CD4 and approximately 88% for CD8, most primary-vaccination clones showed up again after the booster.

This clonotype was seen only a few times. The antigen remains unidentified. The TCR originated in a man aged 18-30 years who received the YFV17D yellow fever vaccine. The J gene is TRBJ2-5, the V gene TRBV5-4, with 9 bases fitting TRBD1. The sequencing used CD8+ T cells sorted from PBMCs, collected 45 days after the yellow fever booster vaccination. This CDR3 reads CASNPTGGGETQYF. CDR3 DNA: TGTGCCAGCAACCCGACAGGGGGAGGCGAGACCCAGTACTTC.